This entry describes one T cell receptor beta chain. Its specificity is unknown. The sample originates from a study of OX40 agonist ivuxolimab in advanced cancers. Deletions cut 2 bases from V and 1 base from J, with 14 bases between. There are 16 residues in the CDR3. Germline assignment: CDR1 MGHRA and CDR2 YSYEKL. The table came from immunoSEQ multiplex PCR; TCRdb's copy has only in-frame clones and leaves some out. The repertoire includes 55,000 to 70,000 clones, 84% of them detected once, and roughly 2% sits in the top ten. The study's findings and limits: More expanded clones were found, on average, in CD8+ than in CD4+ T cells. Clones of CD4+ and CD8+ blood T cells grew by week 6 at doses of 0.1 to 3.0 mg/kg.

This clonotype originated in an adult with an advanced solid tumor such as melanoma, head and neck, liver or kidney cancer. The sample in question was CD4+ or CD8+ T cells sorted from blood, obtained in a trial of the OX40 agonist ivuxolimab. This chain joins TRBV4-1 and TRBJ2-5, with D tentatively TRBD1 (5 bases). CDR3 in amino acids: CASSQTEVTGQETQYF. The CDR3 DNA follows: TGCGCCAGCAGCCAAACGGAAGTCACAGGCCAAGAGACCCAGTACTTC.